Listed below are T cell receptor beta chains from one sample, sequenced in a study of T cells in Graves' hyperthyroidism and ophthalmopathy. In TCRdb, the multiplex PCR reads were re-called with MiXCR into one record per CDR3 protein. Among 400,000 or so distinct CDR3 sequences listed, roughly 15% were seen once. Sequenced: blood. The receptor set was obtained from a woman in her sixties with Graves' ophthalmopathy. CDR3s include the opening cysteine and the closing phenylalanine or tryptophan. The D gene is left open where the match is weak. Size values are once, few and many counts, or a class for expanded clones, and some rows have none.

TRBJ2-5	.	TRBV2	many	CASSEAGRGIETQYF	TGTGCCAGCAGTGAAGCAGGCAGGGGAATAGAGACCCAGTACTTC
TRBJ1-4	.	TRBV2	many	CASSEGFSREKLFF	TGTGCCAGCAGTGAGGGCTTCTCGAGAGAAAAACTGTTTTTT
TRBJ2-1	TRBD2	TRBV28	.	CASSRDLAGGVNEQFF	TGTGCCAGCAGCAGAGATCTAGCGGGAGGGGTCAATGAGCAGTTCTTC
TRBJ2-3	.	TRBV30	many	CAWSASGDTQYF	TGTGCCTGGAGTGCAAGCGGGGATACGCAGTATTTT
TRBJ2-4	.	TRBV20-1	few	CSASQGRSSKIQYF	TGCAGTGCTTCCCAGGGACGGTCTTCTAAAATTCAGTACTTC
TRBJ2-5	TRBD2	TRBV2	once	CASSWTSGGGGTQYF	TGTGCCAGCAGTTGGACTAGCGGGGGGGGGGGGACCCAGTACTTC
TRBJ2-7	TRBD1	TRBV2	many	CASSHTTSTGGSYEQYF	TGTGCCAGCAGTCACACCACCTCGACAGGGGGGTCCTACGAGCAGTACTTC
TRBJ2-1	.	TRBV27	many	CASRDLSRGNEQFF	TGTGCCAGCAGGGATCTTTCCAGGGGCAATGAGCAGTTCTTC
TRBJ1-2	.	TRBV27	.	CASSHQRDTNYGYTF	TGTGCCAGCAGTCACCAAAGGGACACCAACTATGGCTACACCTTC
TRBJ2-7	.	TRBV20-1	many	CSARGGRGKRDEQYF	TGCAGTGCTAGAGGGGGCAGGGGAAAGAGAGACGAGCAGTACTTC
TRBJ1-6	.	TRBV5-1	many	CASSLAGRGSPLHF	TGCGCCAGCAGCTTGGCGGGCAGAGGATCACCCCTCCACTTT
TRBJ2-7	.	TRBV2	many	CASTTQGVEHRYEQYF	TGTGCCAGCACCACCCAGGGTGTTGAACACCGATACGAGCAGTACTTC
TRBJ2-3	.	TRBV18	.	CASSPRAGDSTDTRYF	TGTGCCAGCTCACCACGGGCGGGTGATAGCACAGATACGCGGTATTTT
TRBJ2-1	.	TRBV29-1	.	CSVEANRESYNEQFF	TGCAGCGTTGAAGCCAACAGGGAATCCTACAATGAGCAGTTCTTC
TRBJ2-7	.	TRBV7-3	.	CASSPSGGSRSYEQYF	TGTGCCAGCAGCCCCTCAGGTGGGAGTAGAAGCTACGAGCAGTACTTC
TRBJ2-7	.	TRBV18	few	CASSPSGQQTYEQYF	TGTGCCAGCTCACCATCCGGACAGCAAACCTACGAGCAGTACTTC
TRBJ1-3	.	TRBV3-1	many	CASSQGQGPRRDTIYF	TGTGCCAGCAGCCAAGGTCAAGGTCCCCGGCGAGACACCATATATTTT